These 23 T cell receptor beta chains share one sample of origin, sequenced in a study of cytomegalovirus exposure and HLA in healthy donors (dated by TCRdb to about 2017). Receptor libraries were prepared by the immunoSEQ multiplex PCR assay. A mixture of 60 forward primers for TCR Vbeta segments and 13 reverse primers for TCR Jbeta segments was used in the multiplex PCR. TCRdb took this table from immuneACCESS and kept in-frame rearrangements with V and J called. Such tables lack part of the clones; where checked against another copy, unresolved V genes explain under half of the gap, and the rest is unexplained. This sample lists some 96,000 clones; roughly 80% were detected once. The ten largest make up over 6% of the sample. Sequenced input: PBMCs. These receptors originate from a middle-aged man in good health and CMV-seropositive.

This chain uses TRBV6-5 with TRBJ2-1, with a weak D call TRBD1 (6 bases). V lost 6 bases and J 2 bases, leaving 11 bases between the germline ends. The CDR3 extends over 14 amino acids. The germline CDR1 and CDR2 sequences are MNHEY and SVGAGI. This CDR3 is CASRPGTPYNEQFF. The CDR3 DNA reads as TGTGCCAGCAGACCCGGGACACCCTACAATGAGCAGTTCTTC.

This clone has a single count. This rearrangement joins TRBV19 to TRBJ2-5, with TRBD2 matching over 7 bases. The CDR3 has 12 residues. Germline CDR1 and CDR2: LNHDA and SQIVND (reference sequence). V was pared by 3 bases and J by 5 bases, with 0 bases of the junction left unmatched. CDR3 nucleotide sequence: TGTGCCAGTAGTATGGGGGGGGAGACCCAGTACTTC. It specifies CASSMGGETQYF.

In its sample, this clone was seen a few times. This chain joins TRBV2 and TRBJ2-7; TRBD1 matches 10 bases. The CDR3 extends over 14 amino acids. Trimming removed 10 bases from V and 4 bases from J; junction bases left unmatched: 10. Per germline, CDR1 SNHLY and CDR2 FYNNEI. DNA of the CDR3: TGTGCCATTTACCGGGGGGGACAGGGGTACGAGCAGTACTTC. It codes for CAIYRGGQGYEQYF.

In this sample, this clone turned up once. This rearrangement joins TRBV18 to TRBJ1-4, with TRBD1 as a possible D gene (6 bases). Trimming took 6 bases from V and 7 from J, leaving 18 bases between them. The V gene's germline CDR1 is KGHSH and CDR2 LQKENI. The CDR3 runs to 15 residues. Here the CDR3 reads CASSLNQGHGEKLFF. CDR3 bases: TGTGCCAGCTCTCTAAATCAGGGGCATGGTGAAAAACTGTTTTTT.

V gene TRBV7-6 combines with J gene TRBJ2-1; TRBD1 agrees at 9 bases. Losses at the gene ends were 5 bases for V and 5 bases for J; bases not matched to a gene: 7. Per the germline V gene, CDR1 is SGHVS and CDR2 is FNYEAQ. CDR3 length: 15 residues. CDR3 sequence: CASSPDRGSDNEQFF. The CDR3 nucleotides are TGTGCCAGCAGCCCCGACAGGGGGTCGGACAATGAGCAGTTCTTC.

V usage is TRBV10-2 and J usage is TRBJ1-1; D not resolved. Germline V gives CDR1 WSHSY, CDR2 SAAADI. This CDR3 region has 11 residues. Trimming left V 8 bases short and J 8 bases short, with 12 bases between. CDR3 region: CASRDTFEAFF. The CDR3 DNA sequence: TGCGCCAGCCGAGACACGTTCGAAGCTTTCTTT.

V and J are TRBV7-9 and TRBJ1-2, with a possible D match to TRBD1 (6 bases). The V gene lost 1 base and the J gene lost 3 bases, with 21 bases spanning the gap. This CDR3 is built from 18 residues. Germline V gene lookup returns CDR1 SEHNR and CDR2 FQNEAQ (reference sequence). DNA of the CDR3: TGTGCCAGCAGCTTAGGTGCAGGGGAAGGATACAGGGACTATGGCTACACCTTC. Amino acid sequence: CASSLGAGEGYRDYGYTF.

CDR3 bases: TGCGCCAGCAGCTTGGAGGGACAGAATCCCGCAGAGACCCAGTACTTC. It yields the protein CASSLEGQNPAETQYF. The V call is TRBV5-1, the J call TRBJ2-5, with 7 bases that match TRBD1. CDR1 and CDR2 (germline): SGHRS, YFSETQ. This CDR3 has 16 amino acids. J lost 4 bases, V lost 0 bases, and 9 bases had no gene match.

The DNA for the CDR3 is TGTGCCAGCAGCTCCCGGGACGGGAGCTCTAATGAAAAACTGTTTTTT. Translated: CASSSRDGSSNEKLFF. The chain joins TRBV7-9 to TRBJ1-4; D is possibly TRBD1 (5 bases). CDR3 length equals 16 residues. Germline V gene data show CDR1 as SEHNR and CDR2 as FQNEAQ (reference sequence). The germline V and J ends were trimmed by 4 bases and 3 bases, with 15 bases remaining between them.

Written as DNA, the CDR3 is TGCGCCAGCACTCAAGACAGGTCTAGCACAGATACGCAGTATTTT. Translation: CASTQDRSSTDTQYF. The chain joins TRBV5-1 to TRBJ2-3; a possible D gene is TRBD1 (6 bases). Trimming shortened V by 6 bases and J by 0 bases, and 14 bases separated the two germline ends. The CDR3 loop spans 15 amino acids. Germline V gene lookup returns CDR1 SGHRS and CDR2 YFSETQ.

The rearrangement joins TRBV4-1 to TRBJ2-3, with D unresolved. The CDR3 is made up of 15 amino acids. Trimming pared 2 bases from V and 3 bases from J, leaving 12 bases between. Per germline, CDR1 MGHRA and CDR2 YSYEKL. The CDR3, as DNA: TGCGCCAGCAGCCAACAACCTCTAGGAACAGATACGCAGTATTTT. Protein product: CASSQQPLGTDTQYF.

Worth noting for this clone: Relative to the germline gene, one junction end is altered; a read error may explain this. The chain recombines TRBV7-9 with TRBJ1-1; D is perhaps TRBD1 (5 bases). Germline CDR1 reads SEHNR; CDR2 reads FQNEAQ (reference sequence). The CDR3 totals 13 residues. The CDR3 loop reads CSSSLGGNTEAFF. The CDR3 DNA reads TGTTCCAGCAGCTTGGGGGGAAACACTGAAGCTTTCTTT.

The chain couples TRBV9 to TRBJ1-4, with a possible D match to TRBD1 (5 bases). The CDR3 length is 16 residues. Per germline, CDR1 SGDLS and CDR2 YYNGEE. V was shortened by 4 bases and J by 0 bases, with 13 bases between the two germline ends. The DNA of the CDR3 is TGTGCCAGCAGCCGGGAGTTAGGGGCAACTAATGAAAAACTGTTTTTT. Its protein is CASSRELGATNEKLFF.

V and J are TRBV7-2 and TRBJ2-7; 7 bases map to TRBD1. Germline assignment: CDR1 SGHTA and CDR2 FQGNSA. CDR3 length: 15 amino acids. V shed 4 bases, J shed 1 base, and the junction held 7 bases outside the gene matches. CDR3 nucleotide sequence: TGTGCCAGCAGCTGGCGGACAGGCCTTTCCTACGAGCAGTACTTC. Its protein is CASSWRTGLSYEQYF.

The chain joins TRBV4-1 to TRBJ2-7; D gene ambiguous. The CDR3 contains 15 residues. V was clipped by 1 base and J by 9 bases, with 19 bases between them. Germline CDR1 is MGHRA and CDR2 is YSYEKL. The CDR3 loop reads CASSQGPPPRSRQYF. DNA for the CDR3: TGCGCCAGCAGCCAAGGCCCCCCCCCTAGGAGTCGGCAGTACTTC.

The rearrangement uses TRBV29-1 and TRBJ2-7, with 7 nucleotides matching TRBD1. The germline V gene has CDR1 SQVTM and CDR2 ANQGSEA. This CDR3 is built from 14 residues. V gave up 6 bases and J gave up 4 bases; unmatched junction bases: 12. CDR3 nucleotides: TGCAGCGTGACGACAGGGTCAGTGGGATACGAGCAGTACTTC. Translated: CSVTTGSVGYEQYF.

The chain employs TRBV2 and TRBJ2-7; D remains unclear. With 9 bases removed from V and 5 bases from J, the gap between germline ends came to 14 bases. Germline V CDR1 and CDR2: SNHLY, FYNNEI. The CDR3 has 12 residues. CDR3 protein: CASTTNYDEQYF. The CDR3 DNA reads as TGTGCCAGTACTACCAACTACGACGAGCAGTACTTC.

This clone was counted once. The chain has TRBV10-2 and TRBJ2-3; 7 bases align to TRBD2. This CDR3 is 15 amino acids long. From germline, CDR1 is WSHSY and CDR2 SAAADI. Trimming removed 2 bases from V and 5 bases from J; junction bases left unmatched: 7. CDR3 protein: CASSEPSGEVDTQYF. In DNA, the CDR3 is TGCGCCAGCAGTGAGCCGAGCGGGGAGGTAGATACGCAGTATTTT.

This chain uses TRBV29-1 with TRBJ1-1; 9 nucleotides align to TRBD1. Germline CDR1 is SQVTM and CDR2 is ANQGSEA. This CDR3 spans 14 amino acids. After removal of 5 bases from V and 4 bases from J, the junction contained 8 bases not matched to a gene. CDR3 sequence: CSVSPGQGGTEAFF. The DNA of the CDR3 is TGCAGCGTTTCGCCGGGACAGGGTGGCACTGAAGCTTTCTTT.

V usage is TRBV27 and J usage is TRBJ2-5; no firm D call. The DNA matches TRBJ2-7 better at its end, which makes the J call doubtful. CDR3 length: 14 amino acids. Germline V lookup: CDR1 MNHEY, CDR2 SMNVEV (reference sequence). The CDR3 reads CASSPALGRYEQYF. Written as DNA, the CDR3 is TGTGCCAGCAGCCCCGCCCTGGGCAGGTACGAGCAGTACTTC.

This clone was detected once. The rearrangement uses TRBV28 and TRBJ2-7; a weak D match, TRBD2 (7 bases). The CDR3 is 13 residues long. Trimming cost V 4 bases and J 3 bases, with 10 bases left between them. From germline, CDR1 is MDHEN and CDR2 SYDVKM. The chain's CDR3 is CASSSGGRYEQYF. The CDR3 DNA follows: TGTGCCAGCAGTTCCGGGGGGCGCTACGAGCAGTACTTC.

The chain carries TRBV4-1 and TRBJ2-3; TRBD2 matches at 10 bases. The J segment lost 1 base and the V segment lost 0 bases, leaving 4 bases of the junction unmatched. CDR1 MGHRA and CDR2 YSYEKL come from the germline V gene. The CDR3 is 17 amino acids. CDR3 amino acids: CASSQEGSGGRTDTQYF. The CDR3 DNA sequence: TGCGCCAGCAGCCAAGAAGGTAGCGGGGGGCGCACAGATACGCAGTATTTT.

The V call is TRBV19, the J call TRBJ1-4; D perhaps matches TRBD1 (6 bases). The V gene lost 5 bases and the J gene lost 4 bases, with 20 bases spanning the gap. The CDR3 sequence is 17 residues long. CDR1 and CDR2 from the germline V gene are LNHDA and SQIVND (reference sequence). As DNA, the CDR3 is TGTGCCAGTAGTCGGACGAGGGTTGGCAGGGGTAATGAAAAACTGTTTTTT. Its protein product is CASSRTRVGRGNEKLFF.